The rows below give T cell receptor beta chains drawn from one sample of a study of beta chain features in type 1 diabetes. This table comes from immunoSEQ multiplex PCR, and its TCRdb copy is limited to in-frame clones, with some not included. Among 300,000 to 350,000 clones, roughly 14% were seen once, and the ten largest hold roughly 0.015%. Sequencing input: naive CD4+ T cells from blood. Receptors originate from a young woman with type 1 diabetes. Each CDR3 is given with its conserved first and last residue. D genes are given only for firm matches. A clone size is listed for some rows: how often the clone was seen (once, few, many), or a class if it is expanded.

d_call j_call clone_size v_call cdr3_aa cdr3_nt
TRBD2 TRBJ2-1 . TRBV18 CASSPLAGHNEQFF TGTGCCAGCTCACCACTAGCGGGCCACAATGAGCAGTTCTTC
TRBD1 TRBJ1-2 . TRBV19 CASSVRQGYGYTF TGTGCCAGTAGTGTCAGACAGGGCTATGGCTACACCTTC
TRBD2 TRBJ2-1 . TRBV7-3 CASSLHGTSGSPNEQFF TGTGCCAGCAGCTTACACGGGACTAGCGGGAGTCCGAATGAGCAGTTCTTC
TRBD2 TRBJ2-3 few TRBV7-2 CASSLYNVAGGRTDTQYF TGTGCCAGCAGCTTATATAACGTAGCGGGAGGGAGGACAGATACGCAGTATTTT
. TRBJ2-5 few TRBV4-2 CASSQGPTPAGETQYF TGTGCCAGCAGCCAGGGCCCTACCCCGGCGGGTGAGACCCAGTACTTC
. TRBJ2-3 . TRBV27 CASSTRDSNTQYF TGTGCCAGCAGTACCCGGGACTCGAATACGCAGTATTTT
. TRBJ1-1 few TRBV5-4 CASSSRQARGTEAFF TGTGCCAGCAGCTCCCGACAAGCCCGAGGGACTGAAGCTTTCTTT
. TRBJ2-5 . TRBV20-1 CSASGEETQYF TGCAGTGCTAGTGGGGAGGAGACCCAGTACTTC
TRBD2 TRBJ2-1 few TRBV7-2 CASSQTSGPYNEQFF TGTGCCAGCAGCCAGACTAGCGGCCCTTACAATGAGCAGTTCTTC
TRBD1 TRBJ2-4 . TRBV4-2 CASSLGQGTSKNIQYF TGTGCCAGCAGCCTCGGACAGGGGACTTCTAAAAACATTCAGTACTTC
. TRBJ2-7 . TRBV2 CASSAHSEQYF TGTGCCAGCAGCGCGCATTCGGAGCAGTACTTC